This T cell receptor (beta chain) appears in the sequencing data of a study of CD8+ T cells in alopecia areata. Alopecia areata patients provided lesional scalp punch biopsies and peripheral blood, both collected for the study. Reverse transcription of extracted RNA yielded cDNA, which provided the sequencing template. Profiled with immunoSEQ multiplex PCR; TCRdb holds only in-frame clones, not every one. The table lists 80,000 to 100,000 clones, more than 35% of them singletons. Germline trimming cut 5 bases from V and 6 bases from J; bases unmatched to any gene: 5. This CDR3 comprises 13 residues. Per the germline V gene, CDR1 is SGHNT and CDR2 is YYREEE (reference sequence).

The V gene is TRBV5-4, the J gene TRBJ2-1; 7 nucleotides line up with TRBD2. This clonotype was sampled from a human donor with alopecia areata. Sample: CD4+ T cells sorted from blood. For the CDR3, the DNA is TGTGCCAGCAGAGAAGCGGGATTCAATGAGCAGTTCTTC. This sequence encodes CASREAGFNEQFF.